Included here is one T cell receptor (beta chain) sequence, with context. Its specificity is not known. These data are taken from a study of pediatric ulcerative colitis. The study, taken as a whole, reports: All ulcerative colitis patients, but no controls, carried a couple of rectal clonotypes. Substantially fewer templates came from a couple of patients' blood samples. Blood-rectal clonal overlap within each person was significantly higher in ulcerative colitis patients than controls. Clonal expansions reduced rectal repertoire diversity in acute severe colitis.

Per germline, CDR1 SGDLS and CDR2 YYNGEE. This CDR3 region has 14 residues. V dropped 2 bases and J dropped 6 bases, with 15 bases sitting between them. Measured with immunoSEQ multiplex PCR; TCRdb has only the in-frame clones, and not every one. The sample contains approximately 37,000 clones, 75% of which appear only once. Rectal tissue came from one to two pinch biopsies taken at colonoscopy. The chain has TRBV9 and TRBJ2-7; D possibly uses TRBD1 or TRBD2 (6 bases each). Specimen: gut tissue. This TCR came from a boy younger than 18 with severe ulcerative colitis. CDR3 sequence reads: CASSVGQPGGEQYF. The CDR3 DNA sequence: TGTGCCAGCAGCGTCGGACAGCCCGGGGGCGAGCAGTACTTC.